This T cell receptor (beta chain) was profiled in a study of T cells in Graves' hyperthyroidism and ophthalmopathy. Patients aged 18 to 65 with hyperthyroidism were newly diagnosed, with duration under 2 months. Uncontrolled infections, other autoimmune diseases, pregnancy or lactation led to exclusion of patients. Amplification of TCR beta CDR3 regions was performed using RNA transcripts as template. The HTBI set primed first-round TCR CDR3 RT-PCR. TCRdb reanalysed the multiplex PCR reads using MiXCR and keeps one entry per CDR3 protein. This sample yields hundreds of thousands of distinct CDR3 sequences, of which roughly 15% are seen a single time; 9.5% to 13% belongs to the top ten. The trim removed 6 bases at V and 5 bases at J, leaving 8 bases unmatched. Germline assignment: CDR1 MNHEY and CDR2 SVGEGT. This CDR3 comprises 15 residues. This clonotype was seen a handful of times.

V is TRBV6-2 or TRBV6-3 and J is TRBJ2-2; 8 bases fit TRBD1. This clonotype was sampled from a woman younger than 35 with Graves' hyperthyroidism. The sample comprised blood. The CDR3 DNA follows: TGTGCCAGCAGCATTACAGGGGGAAGGACCGGGGAGCTGTTTTTT. Its protein product is CASSITGGRTGELFF.